This paragraph reports one T cell receptor beta chain. Trimming at V came to 5 bases and at J to 4 bases, leaving 7 bases not matched to a gene. This CDR3 spans 14 amino acids. CDR1 MDHEN and CDR2 SYDVKM come from the germline V gene. The entry originates in a study of blood T cell repertoires in COVID-19. Overall study: The United States, Italy and Spain were the sources of the acute and convalescent COVID-19 samples. Sources were T cells, B-cell-depleted T cells, or PBMCs; the material itself was cDNA or gDNA.

Per the original data handling: Reference gene primer amplification gave estimated nucleated cell counts. Data came from immunoSEQ multiplex PCR; TCRdb stores just in-frame clones and leaves some out. The V and J calls and clone size come from that table; D and trimming were worked out from the DNA. The sample contains 100,000 or so clones, over 75% of which appear only once. The sequence derives from a woman at least 80 years old with acute or convalescent COVID-19. The chain joins TRBV28 to TRBJ2-7, with TRBD1 matching over 8 bases. Sequencing was performed on peripheral blood. The CDR3 is CASSVGTGYYEQYF. In DNA, the CDR3 is TGTGCCAGCAGTGTAGGGACAGGTTATTACGAGCAGTACTTC.